A selection of T cell receptor beta chains follows, all from one sample in a study of blood T cell repertoires in COVID-19. Sequencing used immunoSEQ multiplex PCR; TCRdb keeps in-frame clones, though not all of them. The table shows about 100,000 clones, with about nine tenths occurring only once. The sequenced sample consisted of peripheral blood. These receptors all stem from a man in his fifties or sixties with acute or convalescent COVID-19. The CDR3 runs from the conserved cysteine through the conserved F or W. Fields, in order: clone size, V gene, J gene, D gene, CDR3 protein, CDR3 DNA. D genes are given only for firm matches. The size field is filled for only some rows; it gives once, few, many or a size class.

clone_size: .
v_call: TRBV6-5
j_call: TRBJ1-5
d_call: TRBD1
cdr3_aa: CASRGQGANNQPQHF
cdr3_nt: TGTGCCAGCAGAGGACAGGGCGCTAACAATCAGCCCCAGCATTTT

clone_size: .
v_call: TRBV30
j_call: TRBJ2-4
d_call: .
cdr3_aa: CAWSFGAGFKLNIQYF
cdr3_nt: TGTGCCTGGAGTTTTGGGGCAGGGTTTAAATTGAACATTCAGTACTTC

clone_size: .
v_call: TRBV27
j_call: TRBJ2-6
d_call: .
cdr3_aa: CASSRGSSGANVLTF
cdr3_nt: TGTGCCAGCAGCCGAGGGTCCTCTGGGGCCAACGTCCTGACTTTC

clone_size: .
v_call: TRBV7-9
j_call: TRBJ2-7
d_call: .
cdr3_aa: CASSSRGRYEQYF
cdr3_nt: TGTGCCAGCAGCTCCAGGGGTAGGTACGAGCAGTACTTC

clone_size: .
v_call: TRBV5-1
j_call: TRBJ2-1
d_call: TRBD2
cdr3_aa: CASSGGLAGVSYNEQFF
cdr3_nt: TGCGCCAGCAGCGGAGGACTAGCGGGAGTGTCCTACAATGAGCAGTTCTTC

clone_size: .
v_call: TRBV12-3/TRBV12-4
j_call: TRBJ2-3
d_call: .
cdr3_aa: CASSDSPDTQYF
cdr3_nt: TGTGCCAGCAGCGACAGTCCAGATACGCAGTATTTT

clone_size: .
v_call: TRBV7-2
j_call: TRBJ1-1
d_call: TRBD1
cdr3_aa: CASSSRTGENTEAFF
cdr3_nt: TGTGCCAGCAGCTCCAGGACAGGAGAGAACACTGAAGCTTTCTTT

clone_size: .
v_call: TRBV5-6
j_call: TRBJ2-3
d_call: .
cdr3_aa: CASSLVGEADTQYF
cdr3_nt: TGTGCCAGCAGCTTAGTTGGGGAGGCAGATACGCAGTATTTT

clone_size: .
v_call: TRBV10-1
j_call: TRBJ2-7
d_call: TRBD2
cdr3_aa: CASSETSGSEQYF
cdr3_nt: TGCGCCAGCAGTGAAACTAGCGGGAGCGAGCAGTACTTC

clone_size: .
v_call: TRBV7-2
j_call: TRBJ2-7
d_call: .
cdr3_aa: CASSRWTGASYEQYF
cdr3_nt: TGTGCCAGCAGCCGGTGGACGGGAGCCTCCTACGAGCAGTACTTC

clone_size: .
v_call: TRBV6-5
j_call: TRBJ2-1
d_call: TRBD2
cdr3_aa: CASGLAGVGEQFF
cdr3_nt: TGTGCCAGCGGCTTAGCGGGAGTGGGTGAGCAGTTCTTC

clone_size: .
v_call: TRBV3-1/TRBV3-2
j_call: TRBJ1-1
d_call: TRBD1
cdr3_aa: CASSLDRGPEAFF
cdr3_nt: TGTGCCAGCAGCCTTGACAGGGGACCTGAAGCTTTCTTT

clone_size: .
v_call: TRBV5-1
j_call: TRBJ1-1
d_call: .
cdr3_aa: CASRREPNTEAFF
cdr3_nt: TGCGCCAGCAGAAGAGAACCTAACACTGAAGCTTTCTTT

clone_size: .
v_call: TRBV11-2
j_call: TRBJ1-1
d_call: TRBD1
cdr3_aa: CASSLTGQGITEAFF
cdr3_nt: TGTGCCAGCAGCTTAACGGGACAGGGCATCACTGAAGCTTTCTTT

clone_size: .
v_call: TRBV7-9
j_call: TRBJ2-7
d_call: TRBD2
cdr3_aa: CASSLILGGRWAYEQYF
cdr3_nt: TGTGCCAGCAGCTTGATCTTGGGCGGGAGATGGGCCTACGAGCAGTACTTC

clone_size: .
v_call: TRBV30
j_call: TRBJ1-2
d_call: .
cdr3_aa: CAWNSGENYGYTF
cdr3_nt: TGTGCCTGGAATAGCGGGGAAAACTATGGCTACACCTTC

clone_size: once
v_call: TRBV2
j_call: TRBJ2-5
d_call: .
cdr3_aa: CASSEAIRRGGETQYF
cdr3_nt: TGTGCCAGCAGTGAAGCGATCAGGAGGGGGGGGGAGACCCAGTACTTC

clone_size: .
v_call: TRBV5-6
j_call: TRBJ1-2
d_call: TRBD1
cdr3_aa: CASSFPRQGRYGYTF
cdr3_nt: TGTGCCAGCAGCTTTCCAAGACAGGGTCGCTATGGCTACACCTTC

clone_size: .
v_call: TRBV19
j_call: TRBJ2-5
d_call: TRBD1
cdr3_aa: CASSIRGTGETQYF
cdr3_nt: TGTGCCAGTAGTATAAGGGGGACAGGGGAGACCCAGTACTTC

clone_size: .
v_call: TRBV30
j_call: TRBJ2-1
d_call: TRBD2
cdr3_aa: CAWSVTRTSGRRVNEQFF
cdr3_nt: TGTGCCTGGAGTGTAACCCGGACTAGCGGGAGAAGAGTAAATGAGCAGTTCTTC

clone_size: .
v_call: TRBV6-5
j_call: TRBJ2-2
d_call: TRBD2
cdr3_aa: CASSYSLAGQTGELFF
cdr3_nt: TGTGCCAGCAGTTACTCGCTAGCGGGACAAACCGGGGAGCTGTTTTTT

clone_size: .
v_call: TRBV11-3
j_call: TRBJ2-7
d_call: .
cdr3_aa: CASSSVDEQYF
cdr3_nt: TGTGCCAGCAGCTCCGTAGACGAGCAGTACTTC

clone_size: .
v_call: TRBV5-1
j_call: TRBJ2-3
d_call: TRBD2
cdr3_aa: CASSRLASQITDTQYF
cdr3_nt: TGCGCCAGCAGTCGACTAGCGTCACAGATCACAGATACGCAGTATTTT

clone_size: .
v_call: TRBV3-1/TRBV3-2
j_call: TRBJ2-7
d_call: .
cdr3_aa: CASSQAGITYEQYF
cdr3_nt: TGTGCCAGCAGCCAAGCCGGTATCACCTACGAGCAGTACTTC

clone_size: .
v_call: TRBV4-3
j_call: TRBJ2-5
d_call: .
cdr3_aa: CASSQDGGTWGQETQYF
cdr3_nt: TGCGCCAGCAGCCAAGATGGGGGGACTTGGGGCCAAGAGACCCAGTACTTC

clone_size: .
v_call: TRBV20-1
j_call: TRBJ1-2
d_call: TRBD1
cdr3_aa: CSASASGQGEDGYTF
cdr3_nt: TGCAGTGCCAGTGCGTCGGGACAGGGTGAGGATGGCTACACCTTC

clone_size: .
v_call: TRBV12-5
j_call: TRBJ1-4
d_call: TRBD1
cdr3_aa: CASGLGQGRYNEKLFF
cdr3_nt: TGTGCTAGTGGTTTGGGACAGGGGCGCTACAATGAAAAACTGTTTTTT

clone_size: .
v_call: TRBV3-1/TRBV3-2
j_call: TRBJ2-5
d_call: .
cdr3_aa: CASRNSPQETQYF
cdr3_nt: TGTGCCAGCAGAAATAGTCCCCAAGAGACCCAGTACTTC

clone_size: .
v_call: TRBV6-5
j_call: TRBJ1-2
d_call: .
cdr3_aa: CASSRNSGTFSHTF
cdr3_nt: TGTGCCAGCAGTCGAAATTCCGGGACATTTAGTCACACCTTC

clone_size: .
v_call: TRBV30
j_call: TRBJ1-5
d_call: TRBD1
cdr3_aa: CAWSVKQGDNQPQHF
cdr3_nt: TGTGCCTGGAGTGTAAAACAGGGGGACAATCAGCCCCAGCATTTT

clone_size: .
v_call: TRBV19
j_call: TRBJ1-1
d_call: .
cdr3_aa: CASSISKGQGTEAFF
cdr3_nt: TGTGCCAGTAGTATTTCTAAGGGGCAGGGCACTGAAGCTTTCTTT

clone_size: few
v_call: TRBV19
j_call: TRBJ1-1
d_call: TRBD1
cdr3_aa: CATSRDRWANTEAFF
cdr3_nt: TGTGCCACTTCCCGGGACAGATGGGCGAACACTGAAGCTTTCTTT

clone_size: .
v_call: TRBV19
j_call: TRBJ1-3
d_call: .
cdr3_aa: CASITVGGASGNTIYF
cdr3_nt: TGTGCCAGTATCACCGTGGGAGGTGCCTCTGGAAACACCATATATTTT

clone_size: .
v_call: TRBV7-9
j_call: TRBJ1-5
d_call: .
cdr3_aa: CASSKESGQPQHF
cdr3_nt: TGTGCCAGCAGTAAAGAATCGGGTCAGCCCCAGCATTTT

clone_size: .
v_call: TRBV7-6
j_call: TRBJ2-1
d_call: TRBD2
cdr3_aa: CASSLRASGASYNEQFF
cdr3_nt: TGTGCCAGCAGCTTACGGGCTAGCGGGGCTTCCTACAATGAGCAGTTCTTC

clone_size: .
v_call: TRBV5-4
j_call: TRBJ2-1
d_call: TRBD2
cdr3_aa: CASSLALAGGSNEQFF
cdr3_nt: TGTGCCAGCAGCTTGGCTCTAGCGGGAGGAAGCAATGAGCAGTTCTTC

clone_size: .
v_call: TRBV6-2/TRBV6-3
j_call: TRBJ2-3
d_call: TRBD2
cdr3_aa: CASSSKRLAGADTQYF
cdr3_nt: TGTGCCAGCAGTTCTAAACGACTAGCGGGAGCTGATACGCAGTATTTT

clone_size: .
v_call: TRBV5-1
j_call: TRBJ2-2
d_call: TRBD2
cdr3_aa: CASSLNPSTSGNTGELFF
cdr3_nt: TGCGCCAGCAGCTTAAATCCCTCGACTAGCGGGAATACCGGGGAGCTGTTTTTT

clone_size: .
v_call: TRBV20-1
j_call: TRBJ1-4
d_call: .
cdr3_aa: CSASDPGGSTNEKLFF
cdr3_nt: TGCAGTGCTAGTGACCCTGGGGGGTCAACTAATGAAAAACTGTTTTTT

clone_size: few
v_call: TRBV7-9
j_call: TRBJ2-7
d_call: TRBD2
cdr3_aa: CASSLGPLAGVRF
cdr3_nt: TGTGCCAGCAGCTTGGGGCCGCTAGCGGGAGTTAGGTTC

clone_size: .
v_call: TRBV6-4
j_call: TRBJ1-6
d_call: .
cdr3_aa: CASSVMERGANSPLHF
cdr3_nt: TGTGCCAGCAGTGTAATGGAAAGGGGTGCTAATTCACCCCTCCACTTT

clone_size: .
v_call: TRBV11-3
j_call: TRBJ1-1
d_call: .
cdr3_aa: CASSLFWDSRESEAFF
cdr3_nt: TGTGCCAGCAGCTTGTTTTGGGACTCGAGAGAGAGTGAAGCTTTCTTT

clone_size: once
v_call: TRBV15
j_call: TRBJ1-2
d_call: .
cdr3_aa: CATSSETGDGYTF
cdr3_nt: TGTGCCACCAGCAGCGAAACGGGAGATGGCTACACCTTC

clone_size: .
v_call: TRBV29-1
j_call: TRBJ2-5
d_call: .
cdr3_aa: CSVDLTGTETQYF
cdr3_nt: TGCAGCGTTGATTTGACAGGGACTGAGACCCAGTACTTC

clone_size: .
v_call: TRBV30
j_call: TRBJ1-2
d_call: .
cdr3_aa: CAWSRGGDYGYTF
cdr3_nt: TGTGCCTGGAGCCGTGGAGGCGACTATGGCTACACCTTC

clone_size: .
v_call: TRBV27
j_call: TRBJ1-5
d_call: .
cdr3_aa: CASRATVGGSNQPQHF
cdr3_nt: TGTGCCAGCAGAGCTACTGTGGGAGGGAGCAATCAGCCCCAGCATTTT

clone_size: .
v_call: TRBV6-5
j_call: TRBJ2-1
d_call: TRBD2
cdr3_aa: CAWGTSGRVNEQFF
cdr3_nt: TGTGCCTGGGGGACTAGCGGGAGAGTAAATGAGCAGTTCTTC

clone_size: .
v_call: TRBV4-3
j_call: TRBJ2-1
d_call: TRBD2
cdr3_aa: CASSQESGSSYNEQFF
cdr3_nt: TGCGCCAGCAGCCAAGAAAGCGGGAGCTCCTACAATGAGCAGTTCTTC

clone_size: .
v_call: TRBV12-5
j_call: TRBJ2-4
d_call: TRBD1
cdr3_aa: CASGRPGQLAKNIQYF
cdr3_nt: TGTGCTAGTGGTCGACCGGGACAGTTAGCCAAAAACATTCAGTACTTC

clone_size: .
v_call: TRBV7-9
j_call: TRBJ2-7
d_call: .
cdr3_aa: CASSPRQVGIYEQYF
cdr3_nt: TGTGCCAGCAGCCCCCGACAGGTGGGGATATACGAGCAGTACTTC